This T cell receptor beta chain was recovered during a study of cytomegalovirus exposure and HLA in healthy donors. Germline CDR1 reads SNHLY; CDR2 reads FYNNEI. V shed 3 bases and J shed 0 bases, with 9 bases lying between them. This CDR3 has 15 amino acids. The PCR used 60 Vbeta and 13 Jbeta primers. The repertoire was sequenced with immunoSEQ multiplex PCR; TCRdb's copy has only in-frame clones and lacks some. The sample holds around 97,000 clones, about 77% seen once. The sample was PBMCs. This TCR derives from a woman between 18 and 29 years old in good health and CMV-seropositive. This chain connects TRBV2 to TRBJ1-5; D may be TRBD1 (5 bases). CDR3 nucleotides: TGTGCCAGCAGTGACAGGGTTGGTAGCAATCAGCCCCAGCATTTT. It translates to CASSDRVGSNQPQHF.